These T cell receptor beta chains were read from a single sample in a study of T cell responses to AZD1222 COVID-19 vaccine. The assay was immunoSEQ multiplex PCR, and TCRdb's table has in-frame clones only and misses some. The data show approximately 80,000 clones, around 90% seen once. The sample here was peripheral blood, taken on day 0 of AZD1222 vaccination. These receptor sequences come from an adult in good health. CDR3s include the opening cysteine and the closing phenylalanine or tryptophan. The D gene is left open where the match is weak. Clone size is given for some rows only: seen once, a few or many times, or a class if the clone is expanded.

15	TRBV11-3	TRBJ2-5	medium-sized	NA	CASSLEDSYQETQYF	TGTGCCAGCAGCTTAGAGGACAGTTACCAAGAGACCCAGTACTTC
16	TRBV5-5	TRBJ2-1	NA	NA	CASSPSTGVPYNEQFF	TGTGCCAGCAGCCCTTCAACGGGGGTCCCCTACAATGAGCAGTTCTTC
15	TRBV6-2/TRBV6-3	TRBJ2-1	NA	NA	CASSYMGGSYNEQFF	TGTGCCAGCAGTTACATGGGGGGTTCCTACAATGAGCAGTTCTTC
14	TRBV18	TRBJ1-1	NA	NA	CASFNRDANTEAFF	TGTGCCAGCTTCAACAGGGACGCGAACACTGAAGCTTTCTTT
16	TRBV25-1	TRBJ1-2	NA	NA	CASSDDPSPARYGYTF	TGTGCCAGCAGTGACGACCCTTCGCCAGCTCGATATGGCTACACCTTC
13	TRBV6-5	TRBJ2-7	NA	NA	CASSTGPPGEQYF	TGTGCCAGCAGTACCGGACCTCCTGGCGAGCAGTACTTC
14	TRBV11-3	TRBJ2-3	NA	NA	CASSFGFGTDTQYF	TGTGCCAGCAGCTTCGGGTTCGGCACAGATACGCAGTATTTT
16	TRBV13	TRBJ1-6	NA	NA	CASSFAGASGNSPLHF	TGTGCCAGCAGCTTCGCAGGGGCTTCGGGGAATTCACCCCTCCACTTT
17	TRBV25-1	TRBJ1-1	NA	NA	CASSLTGFGRLNTEAFF	TGTGCCAGCAGTCTTACAGGTTTCGGGAGGTTGAACACTGAAGCTTTCTTT
14	TRBV7-9	TRBJ2-7	NA	NA	CASSSSRTGYEQYF	TGTGCCAGCAGCTCCTCCCGAACGGGGTACGAGCAGTACTTC
12	TRBV5-1	TRBJ2-2	NA	NA	CASSLDGGELFF	TGCGCCAGCAGCTTGGACGGCGGGGAGCTGTTTTTT
13	TRBV28	TRBJ2-3	NA	NA	CASSPRATDTQYF	TGTGCCAGCAGCCCTCGTGCCACAGATACGCAGTATTTT
16	TRBV7-2	TRBJ2-3	NA	TRBD2	CASSLVAGGSTDTQYF	TGTGCCAGCAGCTTAGTGGCGGGGGGGAGCACAGATACGCAGTATTTT
14	TRBV29-1	TRBJ2-3	few	NA	CSVGRVVGTDTQYF	TGCAGCGTTGGCAGAGTAGTGGGCACAGATACGCAGTATTTT
16	TRBV4-3	TRBJ1-2	NA	NA	CASSQQGIREVRGYTF	TGCGCCAGCAGCCAACAGGGTATTCGCGAGGTGAGGGGCTACACCTTC
15	TRBV3-1/TRBV3-2	TRBJ2-5	NA	NA	CASSQDRASGETQYF	TGTGCCAGCAGCCAAGATCGGGCTAGTGGAGAGACCCAGTACTTC
15	TRBV4-1	TRBJ2-7	NA	TRBD1	CASSQVGTGEHEQYF	TGCGCCAGCAGCCAAGTGGGGACAGGGGAACACGAGCAGTACTTC
16	TRBV11-3	TRBJ1-1	NA	NA	CASSLGTLGYDTEAFF	TGTGCCAGCAGCTTGGGTACCCTGGGGTATGACACTGAAGCTTTCTTT
13	TRBV5-1	TRBJ1-2	NA	NA	CASSLAADYGYTF	TGCGCCAGCAGCTTAGCGGCAGACTATGGCTACACCTTC
14	TRBV7-8	TRBJ1-2	NA	NA	CASSLVGYGGGYTF	TGTGCCAGCAGCTTAGTGGGGTACGGTGGTGGCTACACCTTC
14	TRBV9	TRBJ1-4	few	NA	CASSADARNEKLFF	TGTGCCAGCAGCGCGGACGCCCGTAATGAAAAACTGTTTTTT
11	TRBV28	TRBJ1-2	NA	NA	CAMGANYGYTF	TGTGCCATGGGGGCGAACTATGGCTACACCTTC
14	TRBV25-1	TRBJ1-2	NA	NA	CASSRGGINYGYTF	TGTGCCAGCAGTCGGGGGGGGATTAACTATGGCTACACCTTC
14	TRBV27	TRBJ2-7	NA	NA	CASSLGQGIYEQYF	TGTGCCAGCAGTTTGGGGCAGGGAATCTACGAGCAGTACTTC
14	TRBV28	TRBJ1-1	NA	NA	CASSLGQMNTEAFF	TGTGCCAGCAGTTTAGGACAGATGAACACTGAAGCTTTCTTT
14	TRBV12-5	TRBJ1-6	NA	NA	CASGAGEGNSPLHF	TGTGCTAGTGGTGCGGGGGAGGGTAATTCACCCCTCCACTTT
14	TRBV20-1	TRBJ1-3	NA	NA	CSASQGGTGNTIYF	TGCAGTGCTAGTCAAGGAGGAACTGGAAACACCATATATTTT
17	TRBV7-8	TRBJ1-1	once	TRBD1	CASSLAWWGQGNTEAFF	TGTGCCAGCAGCTTAGCTTGGTGGGGACAGGGGAACACTGAAGCTTTCTTT
17	TRBV19	TRBJ2-1	few	TRBD2	CASSTRRAGGTYNEQFF	TGTGCCAGTAGTACGAGAAGAGCGGGGGGAACCTACAATGAGCAGTTCTTC
15	TRBV6-5	TRBJ1-6	NA	NA	CASSYSWDGNSPLHF	TGTGCCAGCAGTTACTCTTGGGACGGTAATTCACCCCTCCACTTT
12	TRBV7-3	TRBJ1-1	NA	NA	CASSGTGTEAFF	TGTGCCAGCAGTGGTACCGGGACAGAAGCTTTCTTT
13	TRBV24-1	TRBJ1-5	NA	NA	CATSDLGTLDQHF	TGTGCCACCAGTGATTTAGGGACACTGGACCAGCATTTT
14	TRBV2	TRBJ2-5	NA	NA	CASRDSGSGETQYF	TGTGCCAGCAGGGATAGCGGTTCTGGAGAGACCCAGTACTTC
14	TRBV5-1	TRBJ1-2	NA	TRBD1	CASSSGQGAYGYTF	TGCGCCAGCAGCTCTGGACAGGGCGCATATGGCTACACCTTC
12	TRBV30	TRBJ1-2	NA	TRBD1	CAWTGTGVGYTF	TGTGCCTGGACGGGGACAGGGGTAGGCTACACCTTC
11	TRBV6-5	TRBJ1-1	NA	NA	CASRWNTEAFF	TGTGCCAGCAGGTGGAACACTGAAGCTTTCTTT
13	TRBV27	TRBJ1-1	NA	NA	CASSLLGNTEAFF	TGTGCCAGCAGTCTCCTTGGTAACACTGAAGCTTTCTTT
14	TRBV9	TRBJ1-1	few	NA	CASSVNTGITEAFF	TGTGCCAGCAGCGTTAATACAGGGATCACTGAAGCTTTCTTT
13	TRBV19	TRBJ1-1	NA	NA	CASSKAGDTEAFF	TGTGCCAGTAGTAAAGCGGGGGACACTGAAGCTTTCTTT
16	TRBV6-5	TRBJ2-3	once	NA	CASSYSRGVSTDTQYF	TGTGCCAGCAGTTACTCCCGCGGGGTAAGCACAGATACGCAGTATTTT
16	TRBV5-1	TRBJ2-2	NA	TRBD1	CASSANRGTNTGELFF	TGCGCCAGCAGCGCAAACAGGGGGACGAACACCGGGGAGCTGTTTTTT
15	TRBV5-1	TRBJ1-1	few	NA	CASSSGIQGNTEAFF	TGCGCCAGCAGCAGCGGAATACAGGGGAACACTGAAGCTTTCTTT
13	TRBV24-1	TRBJ1-2	NA	NA	CATSDIQGYGYTF	TGTGCCACCAGTGATATACAGGGCTATGGCTACACCTTC
15	TRBV2	TRBJ2-1	NA	NA	CASSVGGALYNEQFF	TGTGCCAGCAGTGTTGGGGGGGCGTTATACAATGAGCAGTTCTTC
14	TRBV27	TRBJ1-6	NA	TRBD1	CASSPDRGNSPLHF	TGTGCCAGCAGCCCGGACAGGGGGAATTCACCCCTCCACTTT
18	TRBV19	TRBJ2-2	NA	NA	CASSIGRWQEPNTGELFF	TGTGCCAGTAGTATAGGTCGGTGGCAGGAGCCGAACACCGGGGAGCTGTTTTTT
14	TRBV13	TRBJ1-3	NA	NA	CASSLENVGNTIYF	TGTGCCAGCAGCTTAGAAAACGTGGGAAACACCATATATTTT
17	TRBV6-2/TRBV6-3	TRBJ1-5	once	TRBD1	CASSYGTGVSSNQPQHF	TGTGCCAGCAGTTACGGGACAGGGGTCAGCAGCAATCAGCCCCAGCATTTT
12	TRBV19	TRBJ1-1	NA	NA	CASIHRNTEAFF	TGTGCCAGTATTCACAGGAACACTGAAGCTTTCTTT
15	TRBV5-1	TRBJ1-6	NA	NA	CASSPGMGPSNSLHF	TGCGCCAGCAGCCCTGGTATGGGACCCTCTAACTCCCTCCACTTT
12	TRBV28	TRBJ1-2	NA	NA	CATMPLPYGYTF	TGTGCCACCATGCCACTTCCCTATGGCTACACCTTC
13	TRBV7-2	TRBJ1-1	NA	NA	CASSLDSGVGAFF	TGTGCCAGCAGCTTAGATTCGGGGGTGGGAGCTTTCTTT
15	TRBV5-1	TRBJ2-3	NA	TRBD2	CASSSLTGGTDTQYF	TGCGCCAGCAGCTCACTAACGGGGGGGACAGATACGCAGTATTTT